The T cell receptor (beta chain) described here comes from a study of blood T cell repertoires in COVID-19. The overall study: The United States, Italy and Spain supplied acute and convalescent COVID-19 samples.

CDR3 length: 17 amino acids. V lost 4 bases to trimming and J lost 6 bases; unmatched junction nucleotides: 9. The germline V gene encodes CDR1 KGHDR and CDR2 SFDVKD. Only in-frame clones appear in the TCRdb table, and some are missing; sequencing was by immunoSEQ multiplex PCR. The sample has approximately 300,000 clones, around 89% seen once. The gene calls are TRBV24-1 and TRBJ2-2; 11 bases fit TRBD1. The TCR originated in a man aged 40-50 years with acute or convalescent COVID-19. Specimen: peripheral blood. The CDR3 nucleotides read TGTGCCACCAGTGACCCCGGGACAGGGGGTCGGTCCGGGGAGCTGTTTTTT. Protein product: CATSDPGTGGRSGELFF.